This T cell receptor (beta chain) derives from a study of blood T cell repertoires in COVID-19. Study as a whole: T cells, B-cell-depleted T cells, or PBMCs provided the cDNA or gDNA that served as material.

In the original analysis: Scientists estimated how many nucleated cells there were by amplifying reference gene primers. Assay: immunoSEQ multiplex PCR; the TCRdb copy retains only in-frame clones and omits some. That table is the source of V, J and clone size, and D and trimming were worked out from the DNA. The sample records 150,000 to 200,000 clones, about 90% being singletons. Germline CDR1 and CDR2: LGHNA and YSLEER. The trim removed 1 base at V and 4 bases at J, leaving 7 bases unmatched. This CDR3 is built from 16 residues. Sequenced sample: peripheral blood. The origin of this receptor is a man aged 25 to 40 with COVID-19, enrolled during active disease. The chain joins TRBV4-3 to TRBJ1-2; 9 nucleotides align to TRBD1. The CDR3 DNA sequence: TGCGCCAGCAGCCAAGCCCCCTGGACAGGGGCCTATGGCTACACCTTC. Protein sequence: CASSQAPWTGAYGYTF.